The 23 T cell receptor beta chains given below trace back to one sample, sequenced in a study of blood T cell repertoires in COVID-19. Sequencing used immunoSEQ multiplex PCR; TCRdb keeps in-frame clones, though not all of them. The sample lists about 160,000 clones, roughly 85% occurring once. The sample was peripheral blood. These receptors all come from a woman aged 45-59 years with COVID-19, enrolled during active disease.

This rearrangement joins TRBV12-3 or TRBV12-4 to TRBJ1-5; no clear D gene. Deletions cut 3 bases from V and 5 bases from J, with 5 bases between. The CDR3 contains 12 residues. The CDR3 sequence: CASSFLDQPQHF. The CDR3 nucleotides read TGTGCCAGCAGTTTCTTAGATCAGCCCCAGCATTTT.

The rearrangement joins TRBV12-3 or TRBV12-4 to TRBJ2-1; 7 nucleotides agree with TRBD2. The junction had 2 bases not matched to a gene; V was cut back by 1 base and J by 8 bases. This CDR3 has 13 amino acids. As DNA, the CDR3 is TGTGCCAGCAGTTTAGTTGGGGGGGATGAGCAGTTCTTC. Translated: CASSLVGGDEQFF.

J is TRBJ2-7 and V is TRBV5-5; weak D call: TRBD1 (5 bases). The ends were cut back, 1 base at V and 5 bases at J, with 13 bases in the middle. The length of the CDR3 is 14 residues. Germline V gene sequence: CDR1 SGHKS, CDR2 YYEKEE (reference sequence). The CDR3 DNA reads TGTGCCAGCAGCTTGTCTGGACAAAGAGACGAGCAGTACTTC. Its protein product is CASSLSGQRDEQYF. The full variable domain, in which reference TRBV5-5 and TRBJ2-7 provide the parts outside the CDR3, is DAGVTQSPTHLIKTRGQQVTLRCSPISGHKSVSWYQQVLGQGPQFIFQYYEKEERGRGNFPDRFSARQFPNYSSELNVNALLLGDSALYLCASSLSGQRDEQYFGPGTRLTVT.

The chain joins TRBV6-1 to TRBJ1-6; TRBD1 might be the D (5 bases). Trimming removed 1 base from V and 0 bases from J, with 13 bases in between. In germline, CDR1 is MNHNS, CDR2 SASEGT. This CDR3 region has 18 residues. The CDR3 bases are TGTGCCAGCAGTGAAGTGGGGCTTACGAGCTCCTATAATTCACCCCTCCACTTT. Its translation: CASSEVGLTSSYNSPLHF.

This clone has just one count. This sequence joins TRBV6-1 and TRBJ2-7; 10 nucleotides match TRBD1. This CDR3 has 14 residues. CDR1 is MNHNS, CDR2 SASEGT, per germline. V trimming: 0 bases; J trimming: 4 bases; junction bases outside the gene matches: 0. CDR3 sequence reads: CASSEAGQGYEQYF. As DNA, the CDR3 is TGTGCCAGCAGTGAAGCGGGACAGGGGTACGAGCAGTACTTC.

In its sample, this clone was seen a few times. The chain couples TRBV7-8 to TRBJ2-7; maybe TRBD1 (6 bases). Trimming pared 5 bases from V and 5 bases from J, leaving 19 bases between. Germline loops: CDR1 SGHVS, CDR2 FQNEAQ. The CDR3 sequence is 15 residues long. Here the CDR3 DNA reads TGTGCCAGCAGCAAAAGGGGACAAGGCCAGAACGAGCAGTACTTC. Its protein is CASSKRGQGQNEQYF. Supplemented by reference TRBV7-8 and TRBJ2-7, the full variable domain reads GAGVSQSPRYKVAKRGQDVALRCDPISGHVSLFWYQQALGQGPEFLTYFQNEAQLDKSGLPSDRFFAERPEGSVSTLKIQRTQQEDSAVYLCASSKRGQGQNEQYFGPGTRLTVT.

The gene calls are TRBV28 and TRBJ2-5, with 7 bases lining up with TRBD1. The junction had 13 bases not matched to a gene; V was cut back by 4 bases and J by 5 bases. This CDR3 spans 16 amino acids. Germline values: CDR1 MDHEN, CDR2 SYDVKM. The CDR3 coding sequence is TGTGCCAGCAGTTCTCCCGAAGGGGGCCGTATGGAGACCCAGTACTTC. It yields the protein CASSSPEGGRMETQYF.

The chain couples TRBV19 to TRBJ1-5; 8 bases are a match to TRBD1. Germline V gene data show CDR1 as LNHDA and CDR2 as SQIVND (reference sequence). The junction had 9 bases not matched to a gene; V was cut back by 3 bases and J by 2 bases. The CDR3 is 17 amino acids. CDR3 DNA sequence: TGTGCCAGTAGTATGCCGGCAGGGGGCATGGGCAATCAGCCCCAGCATTTT. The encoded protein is CASSMPAGGMGNQPQHF.

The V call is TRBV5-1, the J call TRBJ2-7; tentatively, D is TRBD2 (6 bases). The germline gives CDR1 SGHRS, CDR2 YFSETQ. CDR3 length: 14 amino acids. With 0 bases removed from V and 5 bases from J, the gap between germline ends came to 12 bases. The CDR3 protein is CASSLGGGKDEQYF. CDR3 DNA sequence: TGCGCCAGCAGCTTGGGAGGAGGGAAGGACGAGCAGTACTTC.

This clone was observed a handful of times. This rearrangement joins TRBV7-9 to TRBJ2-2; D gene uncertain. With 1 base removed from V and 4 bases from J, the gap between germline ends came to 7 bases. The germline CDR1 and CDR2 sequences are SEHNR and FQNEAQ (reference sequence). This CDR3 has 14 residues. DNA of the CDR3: TGTGCCAGCAGCTTAGACAGTCTCACCGGGGAGCTGTTTTTT. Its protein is CASSLDSLTGELFF.

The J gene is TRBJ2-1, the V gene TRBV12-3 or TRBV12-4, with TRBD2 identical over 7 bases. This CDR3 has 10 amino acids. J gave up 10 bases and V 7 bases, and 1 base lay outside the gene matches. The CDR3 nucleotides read TGTGCCAGCATGGGACTAGAGCAGTTCTTC. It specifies CASMGLEQFF.

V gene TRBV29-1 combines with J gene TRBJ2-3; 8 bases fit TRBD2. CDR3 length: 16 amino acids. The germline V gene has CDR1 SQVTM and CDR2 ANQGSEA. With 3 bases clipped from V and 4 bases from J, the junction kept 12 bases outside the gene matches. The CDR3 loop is CSVENPAGVLPDTQYF. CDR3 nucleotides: TGCAGCGTTGAGAACCCAGCGGGGGTCCTGCCAGATACGCAGTATTTT.

In DNA form, the CDR3 reads TGTGCCAGCAGCCCCGGTGAGTCCTACGAGCAGTACTTC. It is translated as CASSPGESYEQYF. The V and J genes are TRBV7-9 and TRBJ2-7; D ambiguous. Trimming shortened V by 5 bases and J by 1 base, and 9 bases separated the two germline ends. This CDR3 has 13 amino acids. Germline V CDR1 and CDR2: SEHNR, FQNEAQ (reference sequence).

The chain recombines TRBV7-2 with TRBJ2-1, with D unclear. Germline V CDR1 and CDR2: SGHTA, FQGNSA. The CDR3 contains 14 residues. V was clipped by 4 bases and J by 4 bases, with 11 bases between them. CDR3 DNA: TGTGCCAGCAGCTCCTCCCCGGAGTACAATGAGCAGTTCTTC. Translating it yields CASSSSPEYNEQFF.

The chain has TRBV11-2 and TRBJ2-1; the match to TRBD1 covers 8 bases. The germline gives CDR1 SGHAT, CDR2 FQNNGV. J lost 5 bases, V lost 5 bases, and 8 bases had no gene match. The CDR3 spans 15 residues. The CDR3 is CASSTIQGVNNEQFF. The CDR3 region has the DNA TGTGCCAGCAGCACTATACAGGGGGTCAACAATGAGCAGTTCTTC.

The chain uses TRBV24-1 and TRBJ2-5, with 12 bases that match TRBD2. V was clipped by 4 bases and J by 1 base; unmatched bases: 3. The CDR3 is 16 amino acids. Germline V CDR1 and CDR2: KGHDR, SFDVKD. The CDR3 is CATSDSGLAGQETQYF. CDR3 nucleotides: TGTGCCACCAGTGACTCGGGACTAGCGGGCCAAGAGACCCAGTACTTC.

For the CDR3, the DNA is TGTGCCAGCAGCATGACAGGGAACACTGAAGCTTTCTTT. Protein sequence: CASSMTGNTEAFF. This rearrangement joins TRBV7-3 to TRBJ1-1, with a possible D match to TRBD1 (6 bases). Per the germline V gene, CDR1 is SGHTA and CDR2 is FQGTGA. Between the trimmed V and J ends, which lost 5 bases and 1 base, there was a span of 8 bases. CDR3 size: 13 residues.

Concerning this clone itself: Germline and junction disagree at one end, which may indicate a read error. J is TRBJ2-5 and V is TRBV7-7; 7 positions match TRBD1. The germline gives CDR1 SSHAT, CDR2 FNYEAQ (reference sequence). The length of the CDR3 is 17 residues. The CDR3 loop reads CASSPSSFSDRKETQYF. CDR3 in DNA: TGTGCTAGCAGCCCATCTAGTTTCTCGGACAGGAAAGAGACCCAGTACTTC.

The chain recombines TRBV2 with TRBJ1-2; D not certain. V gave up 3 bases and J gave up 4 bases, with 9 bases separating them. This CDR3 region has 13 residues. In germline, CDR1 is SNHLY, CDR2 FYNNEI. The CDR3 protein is CASSEAVTYGYTF. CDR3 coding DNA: TGTGCCAGCAGTGAGGCGGTAACCTATGGCTACACCTTC.

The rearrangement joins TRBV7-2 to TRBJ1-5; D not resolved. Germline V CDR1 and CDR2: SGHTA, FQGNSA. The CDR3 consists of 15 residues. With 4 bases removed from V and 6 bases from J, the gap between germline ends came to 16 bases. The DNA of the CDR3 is TGTGCCAGCAGCTCGGGTGGAATTAACGGTCAGCCCCAGCATTTT. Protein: CASSSGGINGQPQHF.

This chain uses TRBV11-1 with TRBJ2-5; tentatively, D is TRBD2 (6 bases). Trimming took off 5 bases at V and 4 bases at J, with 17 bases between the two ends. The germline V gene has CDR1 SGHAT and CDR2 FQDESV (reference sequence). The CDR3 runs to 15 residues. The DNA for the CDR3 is TGTGCCAGCAGCCCCAAGGGTGAGGGAGGAGAGACCCAGTACTTC. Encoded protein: CASSPKGEGGETQYF.

DNA for the CDR3: TGTGCCAGCAGCTTAGCCCCGGGCTACAATGAGCAGTTCTTC. Protein sequence: CASSLAPGYNEQFF. The gene calls are TRBV11-2 and TRBJ2-1, with unresolved D. This CDR3 contains 14 residues. Trimming removed 1 base from V and 3 bases from J, with 7 bases in between. Germline CDR1 SGHAT, CDR2 FQNNGV.

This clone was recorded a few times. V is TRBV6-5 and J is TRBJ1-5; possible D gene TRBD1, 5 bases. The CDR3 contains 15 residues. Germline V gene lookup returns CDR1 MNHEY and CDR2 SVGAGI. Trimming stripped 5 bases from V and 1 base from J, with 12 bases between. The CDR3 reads CASSPLQESNQPQHF. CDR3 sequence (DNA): TGTGCCAGCAGTCCGCTACAGGAGAGCAATCAGCCCCAGCATTTT.